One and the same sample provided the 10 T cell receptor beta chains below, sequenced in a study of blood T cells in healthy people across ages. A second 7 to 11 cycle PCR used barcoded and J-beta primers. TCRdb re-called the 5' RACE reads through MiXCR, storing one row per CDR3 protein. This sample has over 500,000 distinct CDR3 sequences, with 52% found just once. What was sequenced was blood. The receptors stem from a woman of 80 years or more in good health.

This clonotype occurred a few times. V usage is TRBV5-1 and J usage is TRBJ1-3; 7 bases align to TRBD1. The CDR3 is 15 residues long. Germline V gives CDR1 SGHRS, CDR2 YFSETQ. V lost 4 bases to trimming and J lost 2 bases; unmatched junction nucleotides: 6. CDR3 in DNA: TGCGCCAGCAGCACTCCGGGACAGACTGGAAACACCATATATTTT. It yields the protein CASSTPGQTGNTIYF.

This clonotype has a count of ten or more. The CDR3 is CASSRLLWGFYEQYF. The CDR3 DNA sequence: TGTGCCAGCAGCCGACTCCTGTGGGGTTTTTACGAGCAGTACTTC. The chain has TRBV3-1 and TRBJ2-7; no reliable D call. This CDR3 comprises 15 residues. Germline CDR1 is LGHDT and CDR2 is YNNKEL (reference sequence). The V gene lost 4 bases and the J gene lost 4 bases, with 17 bases spanning the gap.

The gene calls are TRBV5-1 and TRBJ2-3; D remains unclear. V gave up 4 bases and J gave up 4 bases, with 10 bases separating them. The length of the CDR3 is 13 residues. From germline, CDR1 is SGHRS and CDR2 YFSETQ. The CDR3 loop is CASSERRADTQYF. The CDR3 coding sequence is TGCGCCAGCAGCGAGCGCCGGGCAGATACGCAGTATTTT.

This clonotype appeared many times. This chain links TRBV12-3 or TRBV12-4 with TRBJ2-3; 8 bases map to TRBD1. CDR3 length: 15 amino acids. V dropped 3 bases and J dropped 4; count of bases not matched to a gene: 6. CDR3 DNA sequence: TGTGCCAGCAGTTTCAGGGGGCGATCGGCAGATACGCAGTATTTT. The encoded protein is CASSFRGRSADTQYF.

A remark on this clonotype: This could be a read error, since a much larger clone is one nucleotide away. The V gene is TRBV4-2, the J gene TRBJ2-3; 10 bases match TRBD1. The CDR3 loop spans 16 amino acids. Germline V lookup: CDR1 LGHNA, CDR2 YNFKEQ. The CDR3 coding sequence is TGTGCCGGCAGCCCACAGGGACAGGGGAGCACAGATACGCAGTATTTT. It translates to CAGSPQGQGSTDTQYF.

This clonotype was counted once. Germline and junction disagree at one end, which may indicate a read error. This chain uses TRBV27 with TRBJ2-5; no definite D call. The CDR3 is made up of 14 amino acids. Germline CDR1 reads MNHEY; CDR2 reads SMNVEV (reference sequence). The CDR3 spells CASSLRAVQETRYF. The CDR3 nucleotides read TGTGCCAGCAGTTTAAGGGCTGTCCAAGAGACCCGGTACTTC.

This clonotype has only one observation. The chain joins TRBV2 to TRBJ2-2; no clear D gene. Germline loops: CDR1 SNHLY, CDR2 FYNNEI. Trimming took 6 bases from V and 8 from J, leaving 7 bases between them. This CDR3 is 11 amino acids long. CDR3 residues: CASSAQGELFF. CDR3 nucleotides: TGTGCCAGCAGCGCCCAGGGGGAGCTGTTTTTT.

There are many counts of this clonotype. CDR3 sequence reads: CATIQFGESYNEQFF. CDR3 bases: TGTGCCACCATCCAGTTCGGGGAATCCTACAATGAGCAGTTCTTC. The gene calls are TRBV7-9 and TRBJ2-1; a possible D gene is TRBD2 (5 bases). V dropped 10 bases and J dropped 1 base, with 17 bases sitting between them. This CDR3 comprises 15 residues. In germline, CDR1 is SEHNR, CDR2 FQNEAQ (reference sequence).

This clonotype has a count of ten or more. For the CDR3, the DNA is TGTGCCAGCAGCCGAAGTAGCGGGATGAACAATGAGCAGTTCTTC. Translation gives CASSRSSGMNNEQFF. This sequence joins TRBV3-1 and TRBJ2-1, with 8 bases aligning to TRBD2. The germline CDR1 and CDR2 sequences are LGHDT and YNNKEL (reference sequence). V lost 4 bases to trimming and J lost 5 bases; unmatched junction nucleotides: 7. CDR3 length: 15 amino acids.

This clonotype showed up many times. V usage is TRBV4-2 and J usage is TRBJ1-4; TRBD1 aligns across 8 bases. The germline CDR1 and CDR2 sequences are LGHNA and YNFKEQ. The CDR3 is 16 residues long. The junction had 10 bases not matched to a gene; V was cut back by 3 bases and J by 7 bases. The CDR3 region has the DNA TGTGCCAGCAGCCAGGACGGACAGGGCGGAGGTGAAAAACTGTTTTTT. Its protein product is CASSQDGQGGGEKLFF.